This TCR beta chain came from a study of post-analysis software for immune sequencing data. In this sample, this clonotype turned up once. Its target is unknown. V was clipped by 5 bases and J by 0 bases; unmatched bases: 9. This CDR3 has 16 residues. From germline, CDR1 is SEHNR and CDR2 FQNEAQ (reference sequence). Study findings and constraints: Normalized Chao1 diversity in multiple sclerosis patients fell significantly below that of controls. TRBV segments more frequent in patients than in controls numbered roughly 5 and included TRBV5-6, TRBV5-1 and TRBV20-1. Strong same-batch co-clustering of samples appeared with F measure clustering.

Unique molecular identifiers tagged the TCR beta cDNA libraries. Input populations of about 0.95 to 11 million T cells gave rise to about 480,000 cDNA molecules. TCRdb reanalysed the PCR reads using MiXCR and keeps one entry per CDR3 protein. The sample records 750,000 to 950,000 distinct CDR3 sequences, roughly 50% being singletons. Sequencing input: blood. The V and J genes are TRBV7-9 and TRBJ2-5, with 7 bases fitting TRBD1. The TCR originated in a girl aged 10-17 years with multiple sclerosis. The CDR3 nucleotides are TGTGCCAGCAGCCCTGAGACAGGGTATCACCAAGAGACCCAGTACTTC. Protein: CASSPETGYHQETQYF.